Below, one T cell receptor beta chain is given with its context. What antigen it recognizes has not been identified. The input lacks base qualities; no much larger clone sits a single base away. Following the manufacturer's recommendations, the immunoSEQ kit was used to generate TCR beta libraries from genomic DNA. For library preparation, a first multiplex PCR was performed with proprietary primers, followed by a second PCR in which unique barcodes were added, and bead cleanups were performed after each round. A positive control reaction and a negative control reaction, both provided in the kit, were run with every batch of samples. The final libraries underwent checking on an Agilent 4200 TapeStation D1000 ScreenTape, volumetric pooling, and quantification by qPCR. An Illumina NextSeq500 fitted with a MidOutput 150-cycle cartridge performed the sequencing, running 156 Read1 cycles and 15 Index1 cycles with the kit's custom primers. The pooled library was loaded at approximately 1 pM, and 20% PhiX control was spiked in. Per the original workflow: The vendor-processed data were analyzed in R, and a clonotype was defined as all T cells that share the same CDR3 nucleotide sequence. In the clone abundance analyses, frequencies in each sample were normalized to that sample's 10,000 most abundant clones. Public T cell clones, averaging fewer than five per sample, were removed before analysis. An abundance difference of at least 32-fold between compartments was the criterion for calling clonotypes tumor-enriched or baseline blood-enriched. A beta-binomial differential abundance model was used to identify clonotypes that were expanded or contracted between blood time points. Similarity between tumor and blood repertoires was quantified using the Baroni-Urbani and Buser coefficient, and groups were compared with two-tailed Wilcoxon tests in R. TCRdb mirrors the immuneACCESS table, restricted to in-frame sequences. Some clones are absent from its copies; in checked studies, under half trace to an unresolved V gene, and the reason for the others is unknown. D and trimming were read from the DNA, whereas the V and J calls and clone size are those reported in that table. This sample comprises roughly 80,000 clones, roughly 85% of them detected only once. 20% to 25% of the sample is in the top ten clones.

This entry comes from a study of radiation and T cells in renal cell carcinoma (dated by TCRdb to about 2020). Regarding the research as a whole: The samples were obtained from a clinical trial, where primary renal cell carcinomas were treated with 15 Gy stereotactic body radiation therapy and then removed by nephrectomy 4 weeks afterward. TCR beta sequencing covered roughly 53 samples in total, comprising around 26 tumors and roughly 27 peripheral blood samples. A total of about 3.8 million unique CDR3 nucleotide sequences, encoding roughly 2.7 million unique CDR3 amino acid sequences, were found across all 50 or so samples.

The CDR3 runs 14 residues from the cysteine to the phenylalanine. The sequence is cut down to CDR3 DNA, 42 bases in frame from base 1. A distance of 11 bases separates the germline ends of V and J, which lose 8 bases and 1 base respectively. The germline V gene specifies SNHLY as CDR1 and FYNNEI as CDR2. The intended sense of this specimen's time point label: blood 2 weeks post-SBRT. Read against the paper, the sample's treatment or condition label means: 15 Gy SBRT to primary tumor, nephrectomy 4 weeks later. Serial peripheral blood from radiation-treated patients was sampled at baseline, 2 weeks and 4 weeks after SBRT to track tumor-enriched clonotypes. Every patient had renal cell carcinoma of clear cell pathology. Genomic DNA for TCR sequencing was prepared using the QIAamp DNA Blood Mini Kit (Qiagen). Only samples passing all quality control checks were included in the analyses. Here is what the overall study found, with its caveats: The single-armed trial design could not address effects of radiation dose or scheduling on the TCR repertoire. Blood repertoire dynamics were not followed beyond 4 weeks after treatment. An increase in top tumor clonotypes in blood was observed from baseline to 2 weeks post-radiation, followed by contraction by 4 weeks, which was taken to suggest transient expansion of tumor-resident clones. Because no pretreatment tumor biopsies were available, whether clonotypes were present in the tumor at baseline could not be determined.

The chain uses TRBV2 and TRBJ2-2; the D gene is possibly TRBD1 or TRBD2, with 5 bases matching each. This material consisted of blood, taken from a patient whose treatment included radiotherapy and nephrectomy. The receptor's source is a woman aged 45 to 65 with renal cell carcinoma. The DNA sequence follows: TGTGCCAGCGGAGGCAGGGAGAACACCGGGGAGCTGTTTTTT. Its product reads: CASGGRENTGELFF.